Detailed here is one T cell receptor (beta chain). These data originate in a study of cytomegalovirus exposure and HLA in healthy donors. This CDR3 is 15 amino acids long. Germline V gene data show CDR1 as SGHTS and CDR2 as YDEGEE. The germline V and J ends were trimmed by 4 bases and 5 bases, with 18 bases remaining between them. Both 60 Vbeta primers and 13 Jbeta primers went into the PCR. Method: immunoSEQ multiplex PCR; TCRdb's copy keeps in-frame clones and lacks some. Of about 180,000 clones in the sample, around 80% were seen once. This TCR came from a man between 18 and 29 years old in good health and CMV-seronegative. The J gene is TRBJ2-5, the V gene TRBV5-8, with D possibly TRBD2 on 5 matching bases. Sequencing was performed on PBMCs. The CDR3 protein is CASSRILIRGETQYF. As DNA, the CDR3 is TGTGCCAGCAGCCGGATCCTGATCCGAGGGGAGACCCAGTACTTC.